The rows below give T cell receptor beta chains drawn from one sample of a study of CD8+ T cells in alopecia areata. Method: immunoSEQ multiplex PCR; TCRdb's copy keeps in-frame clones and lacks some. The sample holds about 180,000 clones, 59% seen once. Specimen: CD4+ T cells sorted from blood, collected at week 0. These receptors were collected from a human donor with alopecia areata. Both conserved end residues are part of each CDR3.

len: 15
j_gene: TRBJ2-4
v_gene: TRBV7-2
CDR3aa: CASSFGGLAKNIQYF

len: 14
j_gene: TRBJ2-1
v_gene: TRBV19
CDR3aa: CASRNRGRFNEQFF

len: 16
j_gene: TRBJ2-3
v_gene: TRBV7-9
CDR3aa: CASSLVSGKGTDTQYF

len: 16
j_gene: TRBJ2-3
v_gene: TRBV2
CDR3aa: CASSDETSGGSHTQYF

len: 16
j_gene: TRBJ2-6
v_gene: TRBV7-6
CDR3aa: CASSSGRLSGANVLTF

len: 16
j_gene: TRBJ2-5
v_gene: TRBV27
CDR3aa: CASSLSLRQFQETQYF

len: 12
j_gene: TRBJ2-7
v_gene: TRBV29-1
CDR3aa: CSVEGNGYEQYF

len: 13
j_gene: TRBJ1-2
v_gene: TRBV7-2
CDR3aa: CASSLDAQYGYTF

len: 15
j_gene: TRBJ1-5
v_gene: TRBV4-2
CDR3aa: CASSVRQGDDQPQHF

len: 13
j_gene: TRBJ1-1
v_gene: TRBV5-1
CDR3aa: CASTKGGDTEAFF

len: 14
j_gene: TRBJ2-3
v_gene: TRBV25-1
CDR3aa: CASTPRGQPDTQYF

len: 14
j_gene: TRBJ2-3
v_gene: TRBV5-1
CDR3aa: CASSPADYTDTQYF

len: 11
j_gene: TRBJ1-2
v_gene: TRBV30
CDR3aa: CAWRLGNGYTF

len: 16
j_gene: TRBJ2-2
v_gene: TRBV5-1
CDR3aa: CASSLELAASTGELFF

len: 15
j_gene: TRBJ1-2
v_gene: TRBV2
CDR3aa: CASSEQWPQIDGYTF

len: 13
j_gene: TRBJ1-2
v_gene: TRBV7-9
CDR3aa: CASHRLGSGGYTF

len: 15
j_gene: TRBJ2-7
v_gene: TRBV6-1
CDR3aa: CASTVPGQPSYEQYF

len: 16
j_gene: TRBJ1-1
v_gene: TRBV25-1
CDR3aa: CASSESRLGVNTEAFF

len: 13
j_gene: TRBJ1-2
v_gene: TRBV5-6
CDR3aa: CASSFGQGRGYTF

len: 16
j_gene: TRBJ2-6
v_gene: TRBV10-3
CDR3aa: CAISEEGGSGANVLTF

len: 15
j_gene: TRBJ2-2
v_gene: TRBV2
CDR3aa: CASSPDRGYGGELFF

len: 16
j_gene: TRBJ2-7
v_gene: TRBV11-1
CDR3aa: CASSPRLAVTSYEQYF

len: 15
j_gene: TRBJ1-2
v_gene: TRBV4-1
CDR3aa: CASSQGGMGGYGYTF

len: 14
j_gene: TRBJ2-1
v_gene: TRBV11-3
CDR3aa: CASSRSGGEDEQFF

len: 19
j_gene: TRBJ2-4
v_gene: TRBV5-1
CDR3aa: CASSFGGRGQRLAKNIQYF

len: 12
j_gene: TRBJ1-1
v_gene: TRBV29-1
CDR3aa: CSVLASNTEAFF

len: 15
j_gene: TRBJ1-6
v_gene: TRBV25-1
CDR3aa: CASSGRGTGESPLHF

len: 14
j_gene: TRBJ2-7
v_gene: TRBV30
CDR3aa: CAWSTGTGVPEQYF

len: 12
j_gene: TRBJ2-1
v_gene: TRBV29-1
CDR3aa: CSVGGAYNEQFF

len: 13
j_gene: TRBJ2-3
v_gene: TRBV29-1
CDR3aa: CSVSLGGTDTQYF

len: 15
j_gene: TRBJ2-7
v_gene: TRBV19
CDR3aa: CASSIRPPVTYEQYF

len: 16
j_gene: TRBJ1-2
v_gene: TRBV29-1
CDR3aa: CSVDEESGGAGYGYTF

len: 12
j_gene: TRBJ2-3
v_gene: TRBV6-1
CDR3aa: CASCEGRITQYF

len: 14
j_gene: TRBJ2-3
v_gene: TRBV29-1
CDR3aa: CSETGLAGTDTQYF

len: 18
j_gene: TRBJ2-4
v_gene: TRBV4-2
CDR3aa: CASSQDPPAAGRKNIQYF

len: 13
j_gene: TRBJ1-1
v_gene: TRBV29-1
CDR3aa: CSAEPRMNTEAFF

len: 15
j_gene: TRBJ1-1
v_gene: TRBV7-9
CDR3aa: CASSLNQGMNTEAFF

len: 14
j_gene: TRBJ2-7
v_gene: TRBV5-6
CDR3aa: CASSFGLGAREQYF

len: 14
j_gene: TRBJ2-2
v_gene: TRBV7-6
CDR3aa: CAGSQGANTGELFF

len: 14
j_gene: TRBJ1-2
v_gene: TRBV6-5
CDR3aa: CASSGGGINYGYTF

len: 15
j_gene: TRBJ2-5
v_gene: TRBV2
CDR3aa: CASSAQGMIGVDQYF

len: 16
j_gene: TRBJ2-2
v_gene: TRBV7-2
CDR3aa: CASSPYYPPNTGELFF